This TCR beta chain was found in a study of shared clonotypes between healthy human individuals. Study-level information: Used for every donor were three CD4 naive, three CD4 memory, two CD8 naive and one CD8 memory plate. Study-wide results and limits: Memory subsets generally showed lower estimated richness than naive subsets. Among donors, clonotype sharing was expected to be affected by sequencing depth.

The CDR3 contains 15 residues. The V gene lost 5 bases and the J gene lost 4 bases, with 15 bases spanning the gap. CDR1 is SGHTA, CDR2 FQGNSA, per germline. As concerns this clone: No antigen is known for it.

In the original analysis: Sequence data from immunoSEQ were junction-only and lacked quality scores; consequently, filtering differed. The repertoire was sequenced with immunoSEQ multiplex PCR; TCRdb's copy has only in-frame clones and lacks some. D and trimming come from the DNA, and the V and J calls and clone size come from that table. The sample holds millions of clones, approximately 93% seen once. The specimen sequenced was naive CD4+ T cells from PBMCs. The sample's subset: CD45RA+ positively selected. The receptor was derived from a man aged 18 to 30 in good health. Some clones in this sample may be carry-over from other donors' samples. This rearrangement joins TRBV7-2 to TRBJ2-1, with D maybe TRBD1 (5 bases). For the CDR3, the DNA is TGTGCCAGCAGCCTACAGGAACCACCATACAATGAGCAGTTCTTC. Encoded protein: CASSLQEPPYNEQFF.